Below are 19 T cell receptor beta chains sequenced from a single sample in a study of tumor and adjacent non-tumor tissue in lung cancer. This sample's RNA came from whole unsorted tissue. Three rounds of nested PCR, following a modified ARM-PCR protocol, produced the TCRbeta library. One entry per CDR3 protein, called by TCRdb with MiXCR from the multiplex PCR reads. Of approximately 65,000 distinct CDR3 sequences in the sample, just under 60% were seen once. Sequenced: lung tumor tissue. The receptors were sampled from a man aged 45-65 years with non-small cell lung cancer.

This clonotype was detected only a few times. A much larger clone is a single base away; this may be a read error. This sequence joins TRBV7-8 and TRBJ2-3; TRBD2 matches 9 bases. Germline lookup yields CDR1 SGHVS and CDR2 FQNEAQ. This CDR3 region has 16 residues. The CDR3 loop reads CASSSSLAGAADAQYF. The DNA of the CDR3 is TGTGCCAGCAGCTCGTCATTAGCGGGAGCAGCAGATGCGCAGTATTTT.

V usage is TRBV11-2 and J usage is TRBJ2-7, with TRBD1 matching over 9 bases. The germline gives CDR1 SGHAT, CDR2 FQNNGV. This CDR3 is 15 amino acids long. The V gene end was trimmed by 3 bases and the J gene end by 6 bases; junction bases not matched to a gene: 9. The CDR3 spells CASSFYRTGVFEQYF. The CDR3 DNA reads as TGTGCCAGCAGCTTTTACAGGACAGGGGTATTCGAGCAGTACTTC.

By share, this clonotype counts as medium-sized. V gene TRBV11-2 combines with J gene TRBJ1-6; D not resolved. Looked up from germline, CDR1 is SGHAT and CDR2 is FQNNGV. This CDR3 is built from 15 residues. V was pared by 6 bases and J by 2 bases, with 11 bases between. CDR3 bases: TGTGCCAGCAGAGGGAAAGGGACCTATAATTCACCCCTCCACTTT. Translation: CASRGKGTYNSPLHF.

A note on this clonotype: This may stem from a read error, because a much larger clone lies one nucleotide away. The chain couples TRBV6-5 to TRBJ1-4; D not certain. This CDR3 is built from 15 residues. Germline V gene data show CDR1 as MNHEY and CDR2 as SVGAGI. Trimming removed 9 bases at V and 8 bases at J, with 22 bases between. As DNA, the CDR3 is TGTGCCAGAAGTAAACAGCGGAGCAGTCTCGAAAAACTGTTTTTT. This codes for CARSKQRSSLEKLFF.

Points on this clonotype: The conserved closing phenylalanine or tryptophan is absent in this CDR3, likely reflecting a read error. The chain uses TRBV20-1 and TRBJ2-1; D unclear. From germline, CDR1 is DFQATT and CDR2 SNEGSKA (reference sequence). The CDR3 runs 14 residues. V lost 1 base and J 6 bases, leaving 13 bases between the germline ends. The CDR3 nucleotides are TGCAGTGCTAGAGTCGATTTAAGGATCAATGAGCAGTTCCTC. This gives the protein CSARVDLRINEQFL.

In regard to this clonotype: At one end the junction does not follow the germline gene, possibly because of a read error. The CDR3 DNA follows: TGCGCCAGCAGCGGTGCCAGTGGATACTCCTACAATGAGCAATTCTTC. It codes for CASSGASGYSYNEQFF. The J gene is TRBJ2-1, the V gene TRBV4-1; D gene uncertain. This CDR3 spans 16 amino acids. CDR1 MGHRA and CDR2 YSYEKL come from the germline V gene.

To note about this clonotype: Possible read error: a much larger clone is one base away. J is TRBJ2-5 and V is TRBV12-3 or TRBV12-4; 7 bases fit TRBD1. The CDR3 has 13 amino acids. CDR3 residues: CASSRQGQEIQYF. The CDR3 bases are TGTGCCAGCAGTCGACAGGGACAAGAGATCCAGTACTTC.

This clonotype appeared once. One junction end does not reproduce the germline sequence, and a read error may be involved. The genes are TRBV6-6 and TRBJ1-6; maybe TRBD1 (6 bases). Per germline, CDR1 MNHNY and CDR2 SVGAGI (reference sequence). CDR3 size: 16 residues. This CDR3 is CASKTESGAGYSPLRF. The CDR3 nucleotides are TGTGCCAGCAAAACCGAATCGGGGGCAGGCTATTCACCCCTCCGCTTT.

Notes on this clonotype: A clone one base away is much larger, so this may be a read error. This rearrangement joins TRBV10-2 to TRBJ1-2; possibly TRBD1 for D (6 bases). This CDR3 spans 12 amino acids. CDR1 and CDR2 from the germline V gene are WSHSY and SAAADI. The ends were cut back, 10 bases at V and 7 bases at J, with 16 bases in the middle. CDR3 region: CANYPEGGGYTF. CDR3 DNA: TGCGCCAACTACCCGGAGGGGGGTGGCTACACCTTC.

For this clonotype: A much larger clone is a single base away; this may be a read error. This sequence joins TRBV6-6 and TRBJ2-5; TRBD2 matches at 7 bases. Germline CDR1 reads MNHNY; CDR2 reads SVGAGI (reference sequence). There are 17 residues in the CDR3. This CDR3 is CTSTSDPSSGRVETQYF. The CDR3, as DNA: TGTACCAGCACCTCAGACCCCTCTTCGGGGAGGGTAGAGACCCAGTACTTC.

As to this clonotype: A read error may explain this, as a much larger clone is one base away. The CDR3 spells CATSDLDRDTGKLFF. CDR3 nucleotide sequence: TGTGCCACCAGTGATTTGGACAGGGACACCGGGAAGCTGTTTTTT. V usage is TRBV24-1 and J usage is TRBJ2-2, with 7 bases lining up with TRBD1. This CDR3 has 15 residues. The germline gives CDR1 KGHDR, CDR2 SFDVKD.

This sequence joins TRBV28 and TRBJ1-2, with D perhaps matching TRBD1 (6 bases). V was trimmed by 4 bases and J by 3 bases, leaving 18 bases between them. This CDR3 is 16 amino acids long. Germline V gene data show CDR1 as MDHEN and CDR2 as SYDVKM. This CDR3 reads CASSSPGVGADYGYTF. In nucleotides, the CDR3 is TGTGCCAGCAGTTCCCCGGGGGTGGGGGCGGACTATGGCTACACCTTC.

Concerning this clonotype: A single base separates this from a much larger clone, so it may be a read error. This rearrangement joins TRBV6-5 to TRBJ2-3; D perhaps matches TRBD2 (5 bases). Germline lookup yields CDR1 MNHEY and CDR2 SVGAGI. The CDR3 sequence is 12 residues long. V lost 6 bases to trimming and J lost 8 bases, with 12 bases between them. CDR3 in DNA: TGTGCCAGCAGCCAACCCGAGGGTACGCAGTATTTT. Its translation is CASSQPEGTQYF.

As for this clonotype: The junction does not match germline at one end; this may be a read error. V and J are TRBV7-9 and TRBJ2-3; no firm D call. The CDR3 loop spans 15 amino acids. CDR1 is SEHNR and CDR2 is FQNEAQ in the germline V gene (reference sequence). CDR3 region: CACSFSPWGTDTQYF. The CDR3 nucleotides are TGTGCCTGCAGCTTCTCGCCCTGGGGCACAGATACGCAGTATTTT.

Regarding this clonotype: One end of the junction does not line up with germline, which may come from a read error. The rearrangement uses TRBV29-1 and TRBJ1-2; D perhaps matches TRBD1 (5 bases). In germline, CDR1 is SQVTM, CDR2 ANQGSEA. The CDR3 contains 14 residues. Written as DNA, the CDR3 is TGCAGCGTGGAAGCCCGGGACGCGCGGCATGGTTACACCTTC. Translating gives CSVEARDARHGYTF.

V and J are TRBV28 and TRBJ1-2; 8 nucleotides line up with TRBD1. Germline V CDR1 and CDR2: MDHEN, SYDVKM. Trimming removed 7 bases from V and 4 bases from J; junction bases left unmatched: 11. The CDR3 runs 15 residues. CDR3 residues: CASTSGQGTGYGYTF. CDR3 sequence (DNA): TGTGCCAGCACCTCCGGACAGGGCACAGGCTATGGCTACACCTTC.

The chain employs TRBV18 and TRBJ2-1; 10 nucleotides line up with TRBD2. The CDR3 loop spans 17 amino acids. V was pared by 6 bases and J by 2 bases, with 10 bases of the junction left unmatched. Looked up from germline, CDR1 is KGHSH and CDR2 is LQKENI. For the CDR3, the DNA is TGTGCCAGCTCGCCCGGCGGGAGCGGGAGGGCCTACAATGAGCAGTTCTTC. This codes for CASSPGGSGRAYNEQFF.

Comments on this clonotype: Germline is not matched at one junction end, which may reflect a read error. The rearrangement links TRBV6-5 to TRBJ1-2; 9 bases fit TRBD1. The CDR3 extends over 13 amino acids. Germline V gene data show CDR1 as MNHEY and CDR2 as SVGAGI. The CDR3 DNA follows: TGTGCCAACAGAAAACAGGGGGCCTATGGCTACATCTTC. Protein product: CANRKQGAYGYIF.

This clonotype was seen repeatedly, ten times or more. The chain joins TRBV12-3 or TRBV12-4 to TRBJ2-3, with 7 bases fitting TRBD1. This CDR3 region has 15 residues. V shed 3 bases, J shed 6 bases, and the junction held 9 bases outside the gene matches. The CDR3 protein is CASSFVTGARDTQYF. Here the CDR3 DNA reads TGTGCCAGCAGTTTTGTCACAGGGGCCAGGGATACGCAGTATTTT.